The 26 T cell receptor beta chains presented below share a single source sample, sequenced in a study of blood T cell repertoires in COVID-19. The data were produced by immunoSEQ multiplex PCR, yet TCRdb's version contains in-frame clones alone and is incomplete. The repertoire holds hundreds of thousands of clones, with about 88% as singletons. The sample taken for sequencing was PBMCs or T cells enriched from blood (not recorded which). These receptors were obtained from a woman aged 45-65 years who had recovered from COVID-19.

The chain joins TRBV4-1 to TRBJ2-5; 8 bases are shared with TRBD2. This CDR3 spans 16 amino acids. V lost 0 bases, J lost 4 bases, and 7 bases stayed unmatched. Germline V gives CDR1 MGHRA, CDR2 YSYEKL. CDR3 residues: CASSQDGGAGGETQYF. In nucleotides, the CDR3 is TGCGCCAGCAGCCAAGATGGTGGTGCGGGAGGAGAGACCCAGTACTTC.

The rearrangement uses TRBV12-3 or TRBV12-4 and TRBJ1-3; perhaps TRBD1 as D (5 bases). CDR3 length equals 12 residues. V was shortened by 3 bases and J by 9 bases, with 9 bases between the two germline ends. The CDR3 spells CASSFFGGTIYF. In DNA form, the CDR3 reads TGTGCCAGCAGTTTTTTCGGGGGCACCATATATTTT.

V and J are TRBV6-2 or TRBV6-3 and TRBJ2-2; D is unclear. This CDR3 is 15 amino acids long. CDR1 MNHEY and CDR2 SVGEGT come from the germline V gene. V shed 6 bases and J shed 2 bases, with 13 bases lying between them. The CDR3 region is CASSPLSPNTGELFF. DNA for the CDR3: TGTGCCAGCAGCCCACTCTCACCCAACACCGGGGAGCTGTTTTTT.

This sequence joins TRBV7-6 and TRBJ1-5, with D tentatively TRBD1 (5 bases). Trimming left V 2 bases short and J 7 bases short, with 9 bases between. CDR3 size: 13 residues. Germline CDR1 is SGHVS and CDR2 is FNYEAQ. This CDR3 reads CASSLRGGQPQHF. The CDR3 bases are TGTGCCAGCAGCTTAAGGGGTGGGCAGCCCCAGCATTTT.

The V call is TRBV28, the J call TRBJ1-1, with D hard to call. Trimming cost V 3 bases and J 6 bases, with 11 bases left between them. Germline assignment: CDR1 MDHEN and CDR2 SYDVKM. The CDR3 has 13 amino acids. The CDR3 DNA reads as TGTGCCAGCAGTTTTGAGGTGCCAGCTGAAGCTTTCTTT. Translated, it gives CASSFEVPAEAFF.

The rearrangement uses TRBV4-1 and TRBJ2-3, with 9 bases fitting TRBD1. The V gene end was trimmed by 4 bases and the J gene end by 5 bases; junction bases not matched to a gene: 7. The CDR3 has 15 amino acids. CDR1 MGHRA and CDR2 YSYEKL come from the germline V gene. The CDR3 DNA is TGCGCCAGCAGCCCCGGACAGGGGAAAGTAGATACGCAGTATTTT. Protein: CASSPGQGKVDTQYF.

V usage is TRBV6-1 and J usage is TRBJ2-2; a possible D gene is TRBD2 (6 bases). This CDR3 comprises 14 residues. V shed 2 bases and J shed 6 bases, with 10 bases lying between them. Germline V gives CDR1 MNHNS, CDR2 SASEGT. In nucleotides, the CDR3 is TGTGCCAGCAGTGAAACCGGGAGAGCCGGGGAGCTGTTTTTT. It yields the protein CASSETGRAGELFF.

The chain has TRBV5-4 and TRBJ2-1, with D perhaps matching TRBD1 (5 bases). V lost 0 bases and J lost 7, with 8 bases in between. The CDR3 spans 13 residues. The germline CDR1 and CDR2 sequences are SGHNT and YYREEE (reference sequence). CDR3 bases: TGTGCCAGCAGCTTGGTAAGGGGAAATGAGCAGTTCTTC. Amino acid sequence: CASSLVRGNEQFF.

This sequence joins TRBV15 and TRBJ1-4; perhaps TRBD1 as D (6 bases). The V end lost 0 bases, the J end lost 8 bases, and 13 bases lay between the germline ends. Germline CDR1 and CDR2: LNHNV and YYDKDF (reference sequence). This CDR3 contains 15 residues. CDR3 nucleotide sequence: TGTGCCACCAGCAGAGACCGGGACAACCAAGAAAAACTGTTTTTT. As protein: CATSRDRDNQEKLFF.

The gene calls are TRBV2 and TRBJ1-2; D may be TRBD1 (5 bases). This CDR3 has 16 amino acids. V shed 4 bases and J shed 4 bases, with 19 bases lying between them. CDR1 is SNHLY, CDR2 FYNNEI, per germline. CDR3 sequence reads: CASSARAASTIYGYTF. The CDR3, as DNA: TGTGCCAGCAGTGCCAGGGCCGCCTCTACTATCTATGGCTACACCTTC.

CDR3: CATSNKWTPYGYTF. The DNA of the CDR3 is TGTGCCACCAGTAACAAATGGACACCGTATGGCTACACCTTC. The genes are TRBV15 and TRBJ1-2, with a tentative D call TRBD1 (5 bases). Between the trimmed V and J ends, which lost 6 bases and 5 bases, there was a span of 16 bases. This CDR3 spans 14 amino acids. Germline V gives CDR1 LNHNV, CDR2 YYDKDF (reference sequence). The full variable domain, completed using reference TRBV15 and TRBJ1-2, is DAMVIQNPRYQVTQFGKPVTLSCSQTLNHNVMYWYQQKSSQAPKLLFHYYDKDFNNEADTPDNFQSRRPNTSFCFLDIRSPGLGDTAMYLCATSNKWTPYGYTFGSGTRLTVV.

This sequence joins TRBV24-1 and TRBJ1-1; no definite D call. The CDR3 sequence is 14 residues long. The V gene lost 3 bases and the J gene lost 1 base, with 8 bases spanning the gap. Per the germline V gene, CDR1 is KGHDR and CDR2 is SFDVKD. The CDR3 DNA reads TGTGCCACCAGTGATGGTATGGCGAACACTGAAGCTTTCTTT. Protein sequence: CATSDGMANTEAFF.

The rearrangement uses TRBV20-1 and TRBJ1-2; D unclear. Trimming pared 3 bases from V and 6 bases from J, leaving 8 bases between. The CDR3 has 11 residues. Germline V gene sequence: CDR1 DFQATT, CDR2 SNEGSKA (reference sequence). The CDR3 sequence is CSARRADGYTF. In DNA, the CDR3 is TGCAGTGCTAGGCGGGCCGATGGCTACACCTTC.

CDR3 sequence: CASSLLGQGYEQYF. The CDR3 DNA sequence: TGTGCCAGCAGCTTACTGGGACAGGGGTACGAGCAGTACTTC. The chain couples TRBV5-5 to TRBJ2-7, with 10 bases matching TRBD1. The germline CDR1 and CDR2 sequences are SGHKS and YYEKEE (reference sequence). J gave up 4 bases and V 2 bases, and 3 bases lay outside the gene matches. The CDR3 loop spans 14 amino acids.

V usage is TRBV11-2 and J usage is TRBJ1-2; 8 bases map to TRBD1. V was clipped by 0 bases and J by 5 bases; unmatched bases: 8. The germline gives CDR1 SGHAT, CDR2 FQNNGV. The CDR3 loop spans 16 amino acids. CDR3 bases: TGTGCCAGCAGCTTAGATCCTGGACAGGGTCTGTATGGCTACACCTTC. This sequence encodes CASSLDPGQGLYGYTF.

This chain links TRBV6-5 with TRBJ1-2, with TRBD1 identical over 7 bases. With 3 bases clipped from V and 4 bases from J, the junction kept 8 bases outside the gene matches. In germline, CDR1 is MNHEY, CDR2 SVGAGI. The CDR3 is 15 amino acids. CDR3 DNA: TGTGCCAGCAGTTATGCCTCGGGGACAGTCTATGGCTACACCTTC. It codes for CASSYASGTVYGYTF.

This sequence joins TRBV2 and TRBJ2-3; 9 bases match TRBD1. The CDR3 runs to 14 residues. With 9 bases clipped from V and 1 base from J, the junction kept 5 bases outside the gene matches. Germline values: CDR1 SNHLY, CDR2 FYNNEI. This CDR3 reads CARTQGAGTDTQYF. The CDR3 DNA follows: TGTGCCAGAACACAGGGGGCTGGCACAGATACGCAGTATTTT.

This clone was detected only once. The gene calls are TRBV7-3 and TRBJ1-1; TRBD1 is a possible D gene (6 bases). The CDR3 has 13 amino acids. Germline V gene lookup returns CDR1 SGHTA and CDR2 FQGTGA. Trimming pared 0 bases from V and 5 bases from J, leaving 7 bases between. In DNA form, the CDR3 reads TGTGCCAGCAGCTTAACAAGGGGGACTGAAGCTTTCTTT. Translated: CASSLTRGTEAFF.

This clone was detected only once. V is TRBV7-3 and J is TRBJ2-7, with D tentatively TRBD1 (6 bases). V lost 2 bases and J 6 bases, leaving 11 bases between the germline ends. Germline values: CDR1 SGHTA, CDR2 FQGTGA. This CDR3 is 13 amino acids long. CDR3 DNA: TGTGCCAGCAGCTTATTAACAGGGCGCGAGCAGTACTTC. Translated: CASSLLTGREQYF.

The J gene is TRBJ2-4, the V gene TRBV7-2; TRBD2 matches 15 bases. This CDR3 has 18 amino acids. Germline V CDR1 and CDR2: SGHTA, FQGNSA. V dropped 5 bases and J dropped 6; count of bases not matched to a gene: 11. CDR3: CASSPGGLAGGVTNIQYF. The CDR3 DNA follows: TGTGCCAGCAGCCCGGGGGGACTAGCGGGAGGAGTGACAAACATTCAGTACTTC.

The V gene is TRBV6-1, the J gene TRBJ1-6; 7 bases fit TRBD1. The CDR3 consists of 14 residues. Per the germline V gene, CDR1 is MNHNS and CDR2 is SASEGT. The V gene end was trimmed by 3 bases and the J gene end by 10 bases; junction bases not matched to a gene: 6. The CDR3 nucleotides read TGTGCCAGCAGTGACGAGGGCAGGGGGTCACCCCTCCACTTT. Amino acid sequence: CASSDEGRGSPLHF.

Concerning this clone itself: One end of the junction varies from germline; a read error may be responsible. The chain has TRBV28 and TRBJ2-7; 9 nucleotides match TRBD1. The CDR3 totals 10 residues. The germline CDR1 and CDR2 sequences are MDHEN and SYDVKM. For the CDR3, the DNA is TGTGCCAGCGGAACAGGGGGCTATTTTTTC. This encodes CASGTGGYFF.

The DNA for the CDR3 is TGTGCCAGTAGTAGGCTCACGGACAGGGGCGACGGGGAGCTGTTTTTT. Its protein is CASSRLTDRGDGELFF. The chain is built from TRBV19 and TRBJ2-2, with 9 bases aligning to TRBD1. V shed 4 bases and J 7 bases; nucleotides not matched to a gene: 10. The CDR3 contains 16 residues. Germline values: CDR1 LNHDA, CDR2 SQIVND (reference sequence).

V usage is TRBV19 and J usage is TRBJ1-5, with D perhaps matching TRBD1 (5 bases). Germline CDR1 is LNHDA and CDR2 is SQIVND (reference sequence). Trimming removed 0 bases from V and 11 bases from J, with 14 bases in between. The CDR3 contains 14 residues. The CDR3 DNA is TGTGCCAGTAGTATAGATCTATTCAGGGCGGCCCAGCATTTT. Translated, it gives CASSIDLFRAAQHF.

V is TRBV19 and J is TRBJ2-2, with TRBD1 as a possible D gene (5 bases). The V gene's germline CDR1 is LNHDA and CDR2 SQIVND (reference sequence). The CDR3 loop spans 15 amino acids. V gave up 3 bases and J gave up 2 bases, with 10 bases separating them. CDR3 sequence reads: CASSIGHLNTGELFF. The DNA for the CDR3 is TGTGCCAGTAGTATCGGACATCTTAACACCGGGGAGCTGTTTTTT.

CDR3: CASSLSGRTYNEQFF. DNA for the CDR3: TGTGCCAGCAGCTTAAGCGGGAGGACCTACAATGAGCAGTTCTTC. The chain recombines TRBV5-6 with TRBJ2-1; 9 bases are shared with TRBD2. CDR3 length: 15 amino acids. V was pared by 2 bases and J by 2 bases, with 2 bases of the junction left unmatched. Looked up from germline, CDR1 is SGHDT and CDR2 is YYEEEE.